This T cell receptor (beta chain) was recovered during a study of graft-versus-host responses after intestinal transplantation. Across the whole study: The whole recipient group had anti-thymocyte globulin induction followed by tacrolimus and steroids for roughly three years. Study outcomes and limitations: The presence of high graft-versus-host to host-versus-graft clonal ratios in allografts characterized patients with graft-donor T cell macrochimerism. GvH clones surfaced in recipient marrow, some emerging earlier in ileum or blood. After transplant, early declines in HvG clones were associated with peak levels of circulating GvH clones.

Concerning this clone itself: The antigen is not known.

In germline, CDR1 is LNHNV, CDR2 YYDKDF (reference sequence). Trimming took 0 bases from V and 1 from J, leaving 3 bases between them. The CDR3 sequence is 13 residues long. Assay used: immunoSEQ multiplex PCR; TCRdb lists only in-frame clones, some missing. The sample has some 48,000 clones; around 85% are singletons. This receptor was obtained from a human donor who was the organ donor for an intestinal transplant. The gene calls are TRBV15 and TRBJ1-1; D is undetermined. Sequencing was performed on unstimulated CD4+ T cells sorted from spleen or lymph node cells, taken before transplant. CDR3 sequence reads: CATSRDQNTEAFF. The CDR3 nucleotides are TGTGCCACCAGCAGAGACCAGAACACTGAAGCTTTCTTT.